This TCR beta chain is from a study of blood T cell repertoires in COVID-19. CDR3 size: 15 residues. V lost 8 bases and J 0 bases, leaving 13 bases between the germline ends. Germline values: CDR1 KGHSH, CDR2 LQKENI. Sequenced by immunoSEQ multiplex PCR; TCRdb stores in-frame clones only, minus some. The sample records 300,000 or so clones, roughly 91% being singletons. No more than 2 weeks before study entry, exposed participants had met a case of COVID-19. The chain recombines TRBV18 with TRBJ1-4, with D tentatively TRBD1 (5 bases). The origin of this receptor is a woman aged 50 to 60 who had been exposed to COVID-19. The sequenced sample was PBMCs or T cells enriched from blood (not recorded which). The CDR3 coding sequence is TGTGCCAGCCAGGGTCTTCGGTCAACTAATGAAAAACTGTTTTTT. Protein: CASQGLRSTNEKLFF.